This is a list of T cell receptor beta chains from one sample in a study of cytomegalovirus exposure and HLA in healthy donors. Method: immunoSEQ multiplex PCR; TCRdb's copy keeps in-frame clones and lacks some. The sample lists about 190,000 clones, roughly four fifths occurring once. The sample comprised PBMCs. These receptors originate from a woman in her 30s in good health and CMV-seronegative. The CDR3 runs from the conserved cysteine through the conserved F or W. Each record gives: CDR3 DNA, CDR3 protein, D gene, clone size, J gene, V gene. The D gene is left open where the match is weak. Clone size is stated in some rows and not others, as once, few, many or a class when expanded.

CDR3nt: TGTGCCAGTAGTGGCAGACTAGCGGGGGACCCCTCCTACGAGCAGTACTTC; CDR3aa: CASSGRLAGDPSYEQYF; d_gene: TRBD2; abundance: -; j_gene: TRBJ2-7; v_gene: TRBV19
CDR3nt: TGCGCCAGCAGCCAAGGTTTTCGACTAGCGGGAGTAGAGACCCAGTACTTC; CDR3aa: CASSQGFRLAGVETQYF; d_gene: TRBD2; abundance: -; j_gene: TRBJ2-5; v_gene: TRBV4-1
CDR3nt: TGTGCCAGCAGCTTAGCGCCCGACAGGGACTATGGCTACACCTTC; CDR3aa: CASSLAPDRDYGYTF; d_gene: TRBD1; abundance: few; j_gene: TRBJ1-2; v_gene: TRBV7-8
CDR3nt: TGTGCCAGCAGCTCCCTTGGCGGGTATGGCTACACCTTC; CDR3aa: CASSSLGGYGYTF; d_gene: -; abundance: -; j_gene: TRBJ1-2; v_gene: TRBV7-9
CDR3nt: TGTGCCAGCAGCTTAGGTGGAGGGCCCACAGATACGCAGTATTTT; CDR3aa: CASSLGGGPTDTQYF; d_gene: -; abundance: -; j_gene: TRBJ2-3; v_gene: TRBV11-2
CDR3nt: TGTGCCAGCAGCGGGGCGTTCACAGATACGCAGTATTTT; CDR3aa: CASSGAFTDTQYF; d_gene: -; abundance: -; j_gene: TRBJ2-3; v_gene: TRBV7-2
CDR3nt: TGCGCCAGCAGCTTGGACAGGGGTTTTACTGGGGCCAACGTCCTGACTTTC; CDR3aa: CASSLDRGFTGANVLTF; d_gene: TRBD1; abundance: few; j_gene: TRBJ2-6; v_gene: TRBV5-1
CDR3nt: TGTGCCAGCAGTAACTTTATCAATGAGCAGTTCTTC; CDR3aa: CASSNFINEQFF; d_gene: -; abundance: few; j_gene: TRBJ2-1; v_gene: TRBV6-6
CDR3nt: TGTTCCAGCAGCTCATCTGGAGCCGGGGGTTACAATGAGCAGTTCTTC; CDR3aa: CSSSSSGAGGYNEQFF; d_gene: -; abundance: few; j_gene: TRBJ2-1; v_gene: TRBV7-9
CDR3nt: TGTGCCAGCAGCGGCGGGAGTAGCACAGATACGCAGTATTTT; CDR3aa: CASSGGSSTDTQYF; d_gene: TRBD2; abundance: -; j_gene: TRBJ2-3; v_gene: TRBV5-4
CDR3nt: TGTGCCAGCAGCGCGTACAGGGGATCAAATGAAAAACTGTTTTTT; CDR3aa: CASSAYRGSNEKLFF; d_gene: TRBD1; abundance: -; j_gene: TRBJ1-4; v_gene: TRBV7-2
CDR3nt: TGCGCCAGCAGCCAAACCGGACAGGGCTATCAGCCCCAGCATTTT; CDR3aa: CASSQTGQGYQPQHF; d_gene: TRBD1; abundance: -; j_gene: TRBJ1-5; v_gene: TRBV4-3
CDR3nt: TGTGCCAGCAGTTACGGGACAGGGGCAAATTCACCCCTCCACTTT; CDR3aa: CASSYGTGANSPLHF; d_gene: TRBD1; abundance: -; j_gene: TRBJ1-6; v_gene: TRBV6-5
CDR3nt: TGTGCCAGCAGCCTGCGTTCTAACAGGGGGAACACCGGGGAGCTGTTTTTT; CDR3aa: CASSLRSNRGNTGELFF; d_gene: TRBD1; abundance: -; j_gene: TRBJ2-2; v_gene: TRBV5-8
CDR3nt: TGTGCCAGCAGCCCATGGGACAGGGGGCTAAAGGGCTACACCTTC; CDR3aa: CASSPWDRGLKGYTF; d_gene: TRBD1; abundance: -; j_gene: TRBJ1-2; v_gene: TRBV11-2
CDR3nt: TGCGCCAGCAGCTTGGACTTTAACTCTGGGGCCAACGTCCTGACTTTC; CDR3aa: CASSLDFNSGANVLTF; d_gene: -; abundance: -; j_gene: TRBJ2-6; v_gene: TRBV5-1
CDR3nt: TGTGCCAGCAGTGACTACAGGGGGACCCGTAGTGAGCAGTTCTTC; CDR3aa: CASSDYRGTRSEQFF; d_gene: TRBD1; abundance: -; j_gene: TRBJ2-1; v_gene: TRBV6-1
CDR3nt: TGTGCCAGCAGCTTGGTAGGGACAGGGTTTTTCGAAGCTTTCTTT; CDR3aa: CASSLVGTGFFEAFF; d_gene: TRBD1; abundance: -; j_gene: TRBJ1-1; v_gene: TRBV5-4
CDR3nt: TGTGCCAGCAGTTGGGACAGGGGAAAAGAGACCCAGTACTTC; CDR3aa: CASSWDRGKETQYF; d_gene: TRBD1; abundance: -; j_gene: TRBJ2-5; v_gene: TRBV28
CDR3nt: TGTGCCAGCAGCGTAACCCAGGACAATGAGCAGTTCTTC; CDR3aa: CASSVTQDNEQFF; d_gene: -; abundance: -; j_gene: TRBJ2-1; v_gene: TRBV9
CDR3nt: TGTGCCAGCAGTGGCACGGGACTCTATGGCTACACCTTC; CDR3aa: CASSGTGLYGYTF; d_gene: -; abundance: -; j_gene: TRBJ1-2; v_gene: TRBV27
CDR3nt: TGTGCCAGCAGGCAAACAACAGGGGAGATGACTGAAGCTTTCTTT; CDR3aa: CASRQTTGEMTEAFF; d_gene: TRBD1; abundance: -; j_gene: TRBJ1-1; v_gene: TRBV6-1
CDR3nt: TGTGCCAGTACCCCTCGGACAGGGACAGATACGCAGTATTTT; CDR3aa: CASTPRTGTDTQYF; d_gene: TRBD1; abundance: -; j_gene: TRBJ2-3; v_gene: TRBV19
CDR3nt: TGTGCCAGCAGCCAAGAGGAGGGATGGGGAGCTTTCTTT; CDR3aa: CASSQEEGWGAFF; d_gene: -; abundance: few; j_gene: TRBJ1-1; v_gene: TRBV14
CDR3nt: TGTGCCAGCAGTTCCCTCGCGGGGCCGATCTCCTACGAGCAGTACTTC; CDR3aa: CASSSLAGPISYEQYF; d_gene: -; abundance: -; j_gene: TRBJ2-7; v_gene: TRBV28
CDR3nt: TGTGCCAGCAGCGCCAGGGCCGATACGCAGTATTTT; CDR3aa: CASSARADTQYF; d_gene: -; abundance: -; j_gene: TRBJ2-3; v_gene: TRBV7-2
CDR3nt: TGCGCCAGCAGTACCTCGGGACTAGCGGTCGGGGAGCAGTACTTC; CDR3aa: CASSTSGLAVGEQYF; d_gene: TRBD2; abundance: few; j_gene: TRBJ2-7; v_gene: TRBV10-1
CDR3nt: TGTGCCAGCAGCTTTGGACCCCTACTGACTAGCGGGAGAGGGGAGCAGTACTTC; CDR3aa: CASSFGPLLTSGRGEQYF; d_gene: TRBD2; abundance: -; j_gene: TRBJ2-7; v_gene: TRBV5-4
CDR3nt: TGTGCCAGCAGCTTGATGGGGGCAAAGGGTAGGAGCAATCAGCCCCAGCATTTT; CDR3aa: CASSLMGAKGRSNQPQHF; d_gene: -; abundance: -; j_gene: TRBJ1-5; v_gene: TRBV7-2
CDR3nt: TGTGCCTGGAGTGTAAGGGGGGGCCCGTACTTC; CDR3aa: CAWSVRGGPYF; d_gene: -; abundance: -; j_gene: TRBJ2-7; v_gene: TRBV30
CDR3nt: TGTGCCAGCAACAAGTGGGGGGAGACCTACAATGAGCAGTTCTTC; CDR3aa: CASNKWGETYNEQFF; d_gene: -; abundance: -; j_gene: TRBJ2-1; v_gene: TRBV9
CDR3nt: TGTGCCAGTAGCAATCGGGGAGGGGTCGAGCAGTACTTC; CDR3aa: CASSNRGGVEQYF; d_gene: TRBD2; abundance: -; j_gene: TRBJ2-7; v_gene: TRBV19
CDR3nt: TGCAGCGTTGACAGGGGGAACATTCAGTACTTC; CDR3aa: CSVDRGNIQYF; d_gene: TRBD1; abundance: -; j_gene: TRBJ2-4; v_gene: TRBV29-1
CDR3nt: TGCGCCAGCAGCCCCGGGACAGGGGAATACGAGCAGTACTTC; CDR3aa: CASSPGTGEYEQYF; d_gene: TRBD1; abundance: -; j_gene: TRBJ2-7; v_gene: TRBV5-1
CDR3nt: TGTGCCAGCAGCGAACAGGGACAAGGGGATGAAGCTTTCTTT; CDR3aa: CASSEQGQGDEAFF; d_gene: -; abundance: once; j_gene: TRBJ1-1; v_gene: TRBV7-9
CDR3nt: TGTGCCAGCAGCTTAACTAGCGGAACCTACAATGAGCAGTTCTTC; CDR3aa: CASSLTSGTYNEQFF; d_gene: TRBD2; abundance: -; j_gene: TRBJ2-1; v_gene: TRBV7-9
CDR3nt: TGCGCCAGCAGCTTGGACTTCTCTGGAAACACCATATATTTT; CDR3aa: CASSLDFSGNTIYF; d_gene: -; abundance: -; j_gene: TRBJ1-3; v_gene: TRBV5-1
CDR3nt: TGTGCCAGCGCCTGGACAGGTCAACAAGAGACCCAGTACTTC; CDR3aa: CASAWTGQQETQYF; d_gene: TRBD1; abundance: -; j_gene: TRBJ2-5; v_gene: TRBV5-4
CDR3nt: TGTGCCAGCAGCTTAGCATCCGGACAGGGGCGGAAGCAGTACTTC; CDR3aa: CASSLASGQGRKQYF; d_gene: TRBD1; abundance: -; j_gene: TRBJ2-7; v_gene: TRBV11-2
CDR3nt: TGTGCCAGCTCACCCGGGACAGTCCCTAATTCACCCCTCCACTTT; CDR3aa: CASSPGTVPNSPLHF; d_gene: TRBD1; abundance: -; j_gene: TRBJ1-6; v_gene: TRBV18
CDR3nt: TGTGCCAGTAGTCCGGGACAGGGAGTTAATGAAAAACTGTTTTTT; CDR3aa: CASSPGQGVNEKLFF; d_gene: TRBD1; abundance: -; j_gene: TRBJ1-4; v_gene: TRBV19
CDR3nt: TGTGCCAGTAGGGCTGGGGAGCTCGGCACCGGGGAGCTGTTTTTT; CDR3aa: CASRAGELGTGELFF; d_gene: -; abundance: -; j_gene: TRBJ2-2; v_gene: TRBV19
CDR3nt: TGTGCCAGCAGCTTGGAAGCGGGAGCTTACAATGAGCAGTTCTTC; CDR3aa: CASSLEAGAYNEQFF; d_gene: TRBD2; abundance: -; j_gene: TRBJ2-1; v_gene: TRBV5-6
CDR3nt: TGCGCCAGCAGCCAGGAAGCCGGGACAGGGGATAGCACAGATACGCAGTATTTT; CDR3aa: CASSQEAGTGDSTDTQYF; d_gene: TRBD1; abundance: -; j_gene: TRBJ2-3; v_gene: TRBV4-3
CDR3nt: TGTGCCAGCAGCTTTCAGGGGAGTGGAAACACCATATATTTT; CDR3aa: CASSFQGSGNTIYF; d_gene: -; abundance: -; j_gene: TRBJ1-3; v_gene: TRBV11-2
CDR3nt: TGCGCCAGCAGTGAGGCGGACGGCGGGTACGAGCAGTACTTC; CDR3aa: CASSEADGGYEQYF; d_gene: -; abundance: -; j_gene: TRBJ2-7; v_gene: TRBV10-2
CDR3nt: TGCGCCAGCAGCCAAGCATGGGGGACTAATCAGCCCCAGCATTTT; CDR3aa: CASSQAWGTNQPQHF; d_gene: -; abundance: -; j_gene: TRBJ1-5; v_gene: TRBV4-3
CDR3nt: TGTGCCAGCTCACCACCGAGTCAGGGAACGAACACTGAAGCTTTCTTT; CDR3aa: CASSPPSQGTNTEAFF; d_gene: -; abundance: few; j_gene: TRBJ1-1; v_gene: TRBV18
CDR3nt: TGTGCCTGGGCACAGGGGGGAAATCAGCCCCAGCATTTT; CDR3aa: CAWAQGGNQPQHF; d_gene: TRBD1; abundance: -; j_gene: TRBJ1-5; v_gene: TRBV30
CDR3nt: TGTGCCAGCAGACGGACAGGCACCTACGAGCAGTACTTC; CDR3aa: CASRRTGTYEQYF; d_gene: TRBD1; abundance: -; j_gene: TRBJ2-7; v_gene: TRBV27